The entry below describes one TCR beta chain. These data come from a study of blood T cell repertoires in COVID-19. Study summary: From T cells, B-cell-depleted T cells, or PBMCs came the material, which was cDNA or gDNA.

In the original processing: Cell counts per sample came from amplifying reference gene primers. Sequencing used immunoSEQ multiplex PCR; TCRdb keeps in-frame clones, though not all of them. V and J calls and clone size come straight from that table; D and trimming were deduced from the DNA. The sample shows some 95,000 clones, approximately 76% of them seen only once. Between the trimmed V and J ends, which lost 0 bases and 8 bases, there was a span of 11 bases. The CDR3 totals 13 residues. The V gene's germline CDR1 is SGHDT and CDR2 YYEEEE. The gene calls are TRBV5-6 and TRBJ1-2, with D maybe TRBD1 (5 bases). What was sequenced was peripheral blood. The origin of this receptor is a man between 65 and 85 years old with acute or convalescent COVID-19. The CDR3 region has the DNA TGTGCCAGCAGCTTGGGACAGTTGCAGGGCTACACCTTC. It encodes CASSLGQLQGYTF.